The 15 T cell receptor beta chains in this list originate from one sample, sequenced in a study of tumor and adjacent non-tumor tissue in lung cancer. The library came from three nested PCR rounds adapted from ARM-PCR protocols. One entry per CDR3 protein results from TCRdb running MiXCR on the multiplex PCR reads. The sample shows about 48,000 distinct CDR3 sequences, less than 70% of them seen only once. The template was RNA from unsorted bulk tissue. Distant lung tissue was collected more than 3 cm away from the tumor edge. Sequences were obtained from distant non-tumor lung tissue. The source is a woman in her 70s with non-small cell lung cancer.

This clonotype was detected a few times. A much larger clone lies a single base off, so this may be a read error. This chain uses TRBV6-6 with TRBJ1-1; tentative D call: TRBD1 (5 bases). The germline CDR1 and CDR2 sequences are MNHNY and SVGAGI (reference sequence). The CDR3 loop spans 14 amino acids. V lost 2 bases to trimming and J lost 1 base, with 8 bases between them. As DNA, the CDR3 is TGTGCCAGCAGTTACAACGACAGGAACACTGAAGCTTTCTTT. It encodes CASSYNDRNTEAFF.

The chain couples TRBV5-1 to TRBJ2-3; D gene ambiguous. V lost 5 bases and J 6 bases, leaving 19 bases between the germline ends. In germline, CDR1 is SGHRS, CDR2 YFSETQ. The CDR3 is made up of 15 amino acids. CDR3 protein: CASRYRGTVGDTQYF. The CDR3 nucleotides read TGCGCCAGCAGATACAGAGGCACGGTTGGTGATACGCAGTATTTT. Drawing the rest from reference TRBV5-1 and TRBJ2-3, the complete variable domain is KAGVTQTPRYLIKTRGQQVTLSCSPISGHRSVSWYQQTPGQGLQFLFEYFSETQRNKGNFPGRFSGRQFSNSRSEMNVSTLELGDSALYLCASRYRGTVGDTQYFGPGTRLTVL.

This clonotype appeared a few times. This chain joins TRBV5-1 and TRBJ2-1, with a weak D call TRBD1 (5 bases). The V gene's germline CDR1 is SGHRS and CDR2 YFSETQ. CDR3 size: 14 residues. V lost 0 bases to trimming and J lost 9 bases, with 13 bases between them. The CDR3 region has the DNA TGCGCCAGCAGCTTGGGTCGGACACTTGGTGAGCAGTTCTTC. Its protein product is CASSLGRTLGEQFF.

This clonotype appeared many times. V and J are TRBV11-2 and TRBJ1-5; 10 positions agree with TRBD1. Germline CDR1 is SGHAT and CDR2 is FQNNGV. The V segment lost 8 bases and the J segment 6 bases; nucleotides outside the gene matches: 4. This CDR3 is built from 13 residues. CDR3 coding DNA: TGTGCCAGCTCCCGGGACAGGGGTCAGCCCCAGCATTTT. Translated: CASSRDRGQPQHF.

To note about this clonotype: Relative to the germline gene, one junction end is altered; a read error may explain this. The chain combines TRBV5-4 with TRBJ1-1; TRBD1 might be the D (5 bases). This CDR3 region has 16 residues. The germline V gene encodes CDR1 SGHNT and CDR2 YYREEE (reference sequence). This CDR3 is CANSPPRVGVNTEAFF. CDR3 nucleotides: TGTGCCAACAGCCCCCCTAGGGTAGGGGTGAACACTGAAGCTTTCTTT.

The V gene is TRBV6-5, the J gene TRBJ2-4, with D perhaps assigned TRBD1 or TRBD2 (5 bases each). CDR3 size: 18 residues. Germline V gene lookup returns CDR1 MNHEY and CDR2 SVGAGI. V lost 10 bases to trimming and J lost 5 bases, with 30 bases between them. The CDR3 sequence: CATRVGLTSVGDQNIQYF. CDR3 coding DNA: TGTGCCACCAGAGTTGGACTTACTTCGGTGGGGGATCAAAACATTCAGTACTTC.

The table lists this clonotype with many counts. The gene calls are TRBV7-9 and TRBJ2-7; 8 bases match TRBD1. Trimming cost V 6 bases and J 0 bases; bases outside gene matches: 13. Germline V gene sequence: CDR1 SEHNR, CDR2 FQNEAQ (reference sequence). The CDR3 sequence is 17 residues long. The CDR3 DNA reads as TGTGCCAGCAGGAATACGGGACCGGGACAGGTCTCCTACGAGCAGTACTTC. Its protein product is CASRNTGPGQVSYEQYF.

In its sample, this clonotype was seen a few times. This rearrangement joins TRBV14 to TRBJ2-7; D gene ambiguous. Germline lookup yields CDR1 SGHDN and CDR2 FVKESK. The CDR3 sequence is 12 residues long. The CDR3 loop reads CVNSQDHYEQYF. The CDR3 region has the DNA TGTGTCAACAGCCAAGATCACTACGAGCAGTACTTC.

This clonotype came up many times. For the CDR3, the DNA is TGTGCCAGCAGCTCTCTCCGCCGGGACAGCAAAAACATTCAGTACTTC. Translating gives CASSSLRRDSKNIQYF. The chain uses TRBV7-9 and TRBJ2-4, with 7 nucleotides matching TRBD1. J gave up 3 bases and V 4 bases, and 9 bases lay outside the gene matches. This CDR3 region has 16 residues. The germline CDR1 and CDR2 sequences are SEHNR and FQNEAQ (reference sequence). Looking up the rest from reference TRBV7-9 and TRBJ2-4 gives the full variable domain: DTGVSQNPRHKITKRGQNVTFRCDPISEHNRLYWYRQTLGQGPEFLTYFQNEAQLEKSRLLSDRFSAERPKGSFSTLEIQRTEQGDSAMYLCASSSLRRDSKNIQYFGAGTRLSVL.

A word on this clonotype: The CDR3 end shows no conserved phenylalanine or tryptophan, and so a read error is likely. The limits of the CDR3 on the DNA are not certain, so only TCRdb's listed CDR3 is given. The rearrangement uses TRBV28 and TRBJ1-2; TRBD1 is the table's D call, not checked against the DNA. Germline values: CDR1 MDHEN, CDR2 SYDVKM. Both ends counted, the CDR3 spans 13 residues. CDR3: CATRTGGNYGYIL.

Details on this clonotype: It may be a read error: a sequence one base away is much more abundant. The chain links TRBV28 to TRBJ2-1, with TRBD2 as a possible D gene (6 bases). This CDR3 comprises 16 residues. Germline V gives CDR1 MDHEN, CDR2 SYDVKM. The CDR3 DNA reads TGTGCCAGCAGCCCCGAAGGAGGGAGCGGCCTTTATGAGCAGCTCTTC. It codes for CASSPEGGSGLYEQLF.

This clonotype was observed once. The CDR3 end shows no conserved phenylalanine or tryptophan, and so a read error is likely. The chain carries TRBV5-4 and TRBJ2-3; D is possibly TRBD1 (5 bases). V dropped 5 bases and J dropped 0 bases, with 13 bases sitting between them. CDR1 is SGHNT, CDR2 YYREEE, per germline (reference sequence). The CDR3 spans 15 residues. Here the CDR3 DNA reads TGTGCCAGCAGTACAGTGGGGCGGAGCACAGATACGCAGTATCTT. Its protein product is CASSTVGRSTDTQYL.

Points on this clonotype: A much more abundant neighbour one base away suggests this may be a read error. The rearrangement joins TRBV12-3 or TRBV12-4 to TRBJ1-1; D is ambiguous. CDR3 length: 13 amino acids. The CDR3 sequence: CTSSSSWDTEAFF. The CDR3 DNA follows: TGTACCAGCAGTTCTAGTTGGGACACTGAAGCTTTCTTT.

In its sample, this clonotype was seen once. A much larger clone sits a single nucleotide away, making a read error possible. The chain joins TRBV20-1 to TRBJ2-7; D is perhaps TRBD2 (6 bases). The CDR3 length is 13 residues. Germline V lookup: CDR1 DFQATT, CDR2 SNEGSKA (reference sequence). The CDR3 here is CIATPLASYEQYF. As DNA, the CDR3 is TGCATCGCCACCCCGCTAGCGTCCTACGAGCAGTACTTC.

This clonotype was counted only a few times. V and J are TRBV20-1 and TRBJ2-4; 10 bases line up with TRBD2. CDR3 length: 14 residues. V gave up 0 bases and J gave up 10 bases; unmatched junction bases: 6. The germline V gene encodes CDR1 DFQATT and CDR2 SNEGSKA (reference sequence). CDR3 nucleotide sequence: TGCAGTGCTAGAGATTGGAGCGGGAGGGATATTCAGTACTTC. It yields the protein CSARDWSGRDIQYF.